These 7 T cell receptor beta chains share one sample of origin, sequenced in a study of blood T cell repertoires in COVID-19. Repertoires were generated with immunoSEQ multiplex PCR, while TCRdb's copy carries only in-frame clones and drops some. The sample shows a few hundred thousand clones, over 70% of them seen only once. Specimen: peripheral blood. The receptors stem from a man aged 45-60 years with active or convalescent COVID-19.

The CDR3 bases are TGTGCCAGCAGCTTACGGGCAGGGAGGGCGGAGACCCAGTACTTC. As protein: CASSLRAGRAETQYF. The rearrangement links TRBV7-3 to TRBJ2-5; TRBD2 agrees at 7 bases. CDR1 and CDR2 (germline): SGHTA, FQGTGA. The CDR3 runs 15 residues. Trimming removed 2 bases from V and 5 bases from J; junction bases left unmatched: 8.

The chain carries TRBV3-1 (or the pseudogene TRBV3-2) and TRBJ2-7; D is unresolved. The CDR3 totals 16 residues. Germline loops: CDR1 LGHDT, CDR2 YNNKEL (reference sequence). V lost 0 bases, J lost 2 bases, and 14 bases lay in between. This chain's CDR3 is CASSQEGAGAPYEQYF. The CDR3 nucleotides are TGTGCCAGCAGCCAAGAAGGTGCCGGAGCACCCTACGAGCAGTACTTC.

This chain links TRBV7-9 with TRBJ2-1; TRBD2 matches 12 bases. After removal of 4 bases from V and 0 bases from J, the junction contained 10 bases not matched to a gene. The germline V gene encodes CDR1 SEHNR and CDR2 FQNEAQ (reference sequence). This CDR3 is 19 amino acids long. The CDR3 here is CASSSRLAGAPSSYNEQFF. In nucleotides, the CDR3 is TGTGCCAGCAGCTCGCGACTAGCGGGGGCCCCCAGCTCCTACAATGAGCAGTTCTTC. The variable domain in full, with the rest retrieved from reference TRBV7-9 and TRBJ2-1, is DTGVSQNPRHKITKRGQNVTFRCDPISEHNRLYWYRQTLGQGPEFLTYFQNEAQLEKSRLLSDRFSAERPKGSFSTLEIQRTEQGDSAMYLCASSSRLAGAPSSYNEQFFGPGTRLTVL.

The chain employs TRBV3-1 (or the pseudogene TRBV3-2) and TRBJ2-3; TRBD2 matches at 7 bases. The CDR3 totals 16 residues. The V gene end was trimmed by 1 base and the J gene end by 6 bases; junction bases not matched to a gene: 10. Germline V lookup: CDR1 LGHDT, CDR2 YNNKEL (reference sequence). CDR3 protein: CASSQAPGGQRDTQYF. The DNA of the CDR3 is TGTGCCAGCAGCCAAGCTCCGGGAGGCCAGCGTGATACGCAGTATTTT.

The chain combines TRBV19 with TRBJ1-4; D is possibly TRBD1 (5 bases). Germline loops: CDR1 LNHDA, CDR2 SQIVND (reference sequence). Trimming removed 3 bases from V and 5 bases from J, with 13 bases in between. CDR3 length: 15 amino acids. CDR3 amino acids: CASSISRGGNEKLFF. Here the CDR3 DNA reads TGTGCCAGTAGTATCTCTCGGGGGGGGAATGAAAAACTGTTTTTT. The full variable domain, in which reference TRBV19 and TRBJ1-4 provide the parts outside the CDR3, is DGGITQSPKYLFRKEGQNVTLSCEQNLNHDAMYWYRQDPGQGLRLIYYSQIVNDFQKGDIAEGYSVSREKKESFPLTVTSAQKNPTAFYLCASSISRGGNEKLFFGSGTQLSVL.

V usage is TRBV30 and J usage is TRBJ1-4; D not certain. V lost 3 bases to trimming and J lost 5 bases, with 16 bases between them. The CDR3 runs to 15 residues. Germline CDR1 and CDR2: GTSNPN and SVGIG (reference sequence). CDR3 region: CAWSQWADGNEKLFF. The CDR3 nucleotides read TGTGCCTGGAGCCAGTGGGCAGATGGAAATGAAAAACTGTTTTTT.

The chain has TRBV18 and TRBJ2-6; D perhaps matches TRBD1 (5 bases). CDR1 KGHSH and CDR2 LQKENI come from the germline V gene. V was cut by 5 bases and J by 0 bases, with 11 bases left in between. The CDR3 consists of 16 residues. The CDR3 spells CASSARQTSGANVLTF. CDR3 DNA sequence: TGTGCCAGCTCAGCACGACAGACCTCTGGGGCCAACGTCCTGACTTTC.